A selection of T cell receptor beta chains follows, all from one sample in a study of CD8+CD57+ T cells in acquired aplastic anemia. Using its own MiXCR run on the reads, TCRdb lists one record per CDR3 protein. The sample has hundreds of thousands of distinct CDR3 sequences, around 32% seen once. Sequenced: sorted CD4+, CD8+, or CD8+CD57+ T cells (not recorded which) from PBMCs. The receptors derive from a human donor with aplastic anemia. Both conserved end residues are part of each CDR3. D genes are given only for firm matches. Expanded clones are given a class, and other clones once, few, many or no size at all.

v_call: TRBV24-1; clone_size: -; d_call: -; j_call: TRBJ1-6; cdr3_nt: TGTGCCACCCAGGGCTCACCCCTCCACTTT; cdr3_aa: CATQGSPLHF
v_call: TRBV12-3/TRBV12-4; clone_size: -; d_call: -; j_call: TRBJ1-2; cdr3_nt: TGTGCCAGCAGATTAGCCGGCCCTGGTCTGGGCTACACCTTC; cdr3_aa: CASRLAGPGLGYTF
v_call: TRBV20-1; clone_size: few; d_call: TRBD1; j_call: TRBJ1-2; cdr3_nt: TGCAGTGCTAGAACGCGGACAGGGGGGATGTATGGCTACACCTTC; cdr3_aa: CSARTRTGGMYGYTF
v_call: TRBV2; clone_size: -; d_call: -; j_call: TRBJ1-2; cdr3_nt: TGTGCCAGCAGTGGGATGACAAGCGCCAACTATGGCTACACCTTC; cdr3_aa: CASSGMTSANYGYTF
v_call: TRBV29-1; clone_size: many; d_call: TRBD1; j_call: TRBJ2-7; cdr3_nt: TGCAGCGCCCGGGACAGCTCGGACGAGCAGTACTTC; cdr3_aa: CSARDSSDEQYF
v_call: TRBV19; clone_size: many; d_call: -; j_call: TRBJ1-6; cdr3_nt: TGTGCCAGTAGTATCTCGACAGAAGCCTATAATTCACCCCTCCACTTT; cdr3_aa: CASSISTEAYNSPLHF
v_call: TRBV7-2; clone_size: many; d_call: -; j_call: TRBJ1-3; cdr3_nt: TGTGCGGGGAGCTTGAGTTCTGGAAACACCATATATTTT; cdr3_aa: CAGSLSSGNTIYF
v_call: TRBV29-1; clone_size: -; d_call: -; j_call: TRBJ1-2; cdr3_nt: TGCAGCGTTGGTGAAGGGTCGAGAGGCTACACCTTC; cdr3_aa: CSVGEGSRGYTF
v_call: TRBV6-2/TRBV6-3; clone_size: many; d_call: -; j_call: TRBJ2-7; cdr3_nt: TGTGCCAGCAGCCAGAACTACGAGCAGTACTTC; cdr3_aa: CASSQNYEQYF
v_call: TRBV19; clone_size: many; d_call: -; j_call: TRBJ1-5; cdr3_nt: TGTGCCAGCTCGGACAGCTATCAGCCCCAGCATTTT; cdr3_aa: CASSDSYQPQHF
v_call: TRBV19; clone_size: many; d_call: -; j_call: TRBJ1-3; cdr3_nt: TGTGCCAGTAGTAGCGACCTGAGCTCTGGAAACACCATATATTTT; cdr3_aa: CASSSDLSSGNTIYF
v_call: TRBV7-9; clone_size: many; d_call: -; j_call: TRBJ1-2; cdr3_nt: TGTGCCAGCAGCCTACAGGGATCTGGCTACACCTTC; cdr3_aa: CASSLQGSGYTF
v_call: TRBV20-1; clone_size: -; d_call: TRBD2; j_call: TRBJ2-7; cdr3_nt: TGCAGTGCAGGGACTAGCGGGGGGTCCAGGGAGCAGTACTTC; cdr3_aa: CSAGTSGGSREQYF